This T cell receptor (beta chain) was recovered during a study of beta chain features in type 1 diabetes. Overall study context: Patients and healthy donors were similar in age, gender and cell yields.

Sequencing targeted expressed TCRB transcripts, as all isolated RNA had been reverse transcribed. The repertoire was sequenced with immunoSEQ multiplex PCR; TCRdb's copy has only in-frame clones and lacks some. Of approximately 270,000 clones listed, more than 13% are singletons. Stem cell-like memory, regulatory, central memory and naive CD4+ cells were sorted via CD45RO/CCR7/CD25/CD127/CD95/CD27. General study points: Type 1 diabetes patients had fewer VDJ junction insertions and more deletions. Patients with Type 1 diabetes showed moderately but significantly shorter TCRB CDR3s in all four CD4+ subsets. Whether TCRB rearrangement is influenced by HLA type went unresolved here.

Comments on this clone: Its antigen is unidentified.

The sample taken for sequencing was naive CD4+ T cells from blood. The receptor was isolated from a young man with type 1 diabetes.

The CDR3 region has the DNA TGTGCCAGCAGCCGCCTGGCTAGCGGGGTAAATGAGCAGTTCTTC. This translates into CASSRLASGVNEQFF. The rearrangement joins TRBV7-2 to TRBJ2-1; 9 nucleotides match TRBD2. CDR1 and CDR2 from the germline V gene are SGHTA and FQGNSA. This CDR3 has 15 amino acids. The ends lost 5 bases at V and 7 bases at J; junction bases unmatched: 9.